This record covers a single T cell receptor (beta chain). The germline CDR1 and CDR2 sequences are ENHRY and SYGVKD. The CDR3 is 15 residues long. V shed 5 bases and J 6 bases; nucleotides not matched to a gene: 7. This record belongs to a study of T cell changes during pregnancy in multiple sclerosis. The method was immunoSEQ multiplex PCR; TCRdb's version includes in-frame clones alone and lacks a portion of them. In the table there are approximately 31,000 clones, roughly nine tenths of which are singletons. This receptor was obtained from a female donor in good health, enrolled as a control in a pregnancy study. This rearrangement joins TRBV10-3 to TRBJ2-7; 13 nucleotides align to TRBD2. Sequencing was performed on CD4+ T cells from peripheral blood mononuclear cells, taken in the second trimester of pregnancy. The CDR3 loop is CAISFGLAGDSEQYF. In nucleotides, the CDR3 is TGTGCCATCAGTTTCGGACTAGCGGGAGACAGCGAGCAGTACTTC.